This section outlines one T cell receptor beta chain sequence together with its context. Between the trimmed V and J ends, which lost 2 bases and 9 bases, there was a span of 13 bases. The CDR3 runs 13 residues. Germline assignment: CDR1 MDHEN and CDR2 SYDVKM. In the authors' methods: For nucleated cells, counts were estimated from reference gene primer amplification. Data came from immunoSEQ multiplex PCR; TCRdb stores just in-frame clones and leaves some out. V and J calls and clone size are given by that table; D and trimming were obtained from the DNA. The sample has 75,000 to 85,000 clones; around 82% are singletons. This entry comes from a study of blood T cell repertoires in COVID-19. Looking at the study overall: The analysed material was cDNA or gDNA that came from T cells, B-cell-depleted T cells, or PBMCs.

This chain connects TRBV28 to TRBJ2-5; maybe TRBD2 (5 bases). This sequence was found in a human donor in a cohort sampled during active COVID-19. Source material: peripheral blood. CDR3 amino acids: CASSLTSVGAQYF. CDR3 DNA sequence: TGTGCCAGCAGTTTAACCTCGGTCGGGGCCCAGTACTTC. The entire variable domain, with the rest obtained from reference TRBV28 and TRBJ2-5, is as follows: DVKVTQSSRYLVKRTGEKVFLECVQDMDHENMFWYRQDPGLGLRLIYFSYDVKMKEKGDIPEGYSVSREKKERFSLILESASTNQTSMYLCASSLTSVGAQYFGPGTRLLVL.